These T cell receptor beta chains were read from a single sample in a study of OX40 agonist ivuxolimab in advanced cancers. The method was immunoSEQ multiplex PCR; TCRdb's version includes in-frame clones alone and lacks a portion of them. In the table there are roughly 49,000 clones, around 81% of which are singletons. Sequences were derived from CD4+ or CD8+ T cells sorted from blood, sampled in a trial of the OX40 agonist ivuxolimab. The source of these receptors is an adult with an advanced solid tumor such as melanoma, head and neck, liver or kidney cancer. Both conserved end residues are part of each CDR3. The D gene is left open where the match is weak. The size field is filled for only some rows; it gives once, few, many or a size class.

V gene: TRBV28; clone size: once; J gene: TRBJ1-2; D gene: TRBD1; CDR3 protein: CASSSLDRGLYGYTF; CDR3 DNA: TGTGCCAGCAGTTCTCTCGACAGGGGGCTATATGGCTACACCTTC
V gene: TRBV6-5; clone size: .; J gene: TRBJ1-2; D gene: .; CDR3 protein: CASSYYSGYTF; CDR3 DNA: TGTGCCAGCAGCTATTATAGTGGCTACACCTTC
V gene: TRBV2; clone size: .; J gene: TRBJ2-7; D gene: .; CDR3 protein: CAILRTDSYEQYF; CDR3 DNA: TGTGCCATCCTTAGGACAGACTCCTACGAGCAGTACTTC
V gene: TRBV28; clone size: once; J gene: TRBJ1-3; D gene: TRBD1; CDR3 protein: CASSLTGTGGNTIYF; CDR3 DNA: TGTGCCAGCAGTCTAACCGGGACAGGTGGAAACACCATATATTTT
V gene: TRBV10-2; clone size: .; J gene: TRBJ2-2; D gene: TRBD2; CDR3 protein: CASSETSGANTGELFF; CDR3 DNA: TGCGCCAGCAGTGAGACTAGCGGGGCGAACACCGGGGAGCTGTTTTTT
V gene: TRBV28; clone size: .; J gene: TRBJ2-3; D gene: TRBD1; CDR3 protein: CASSPGQGVSGYSDTQYF; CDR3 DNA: TGTGCCAGCAGCCCGGGACAGGGGGTTTCTGGATACTCAGATACGCAGTATTTT
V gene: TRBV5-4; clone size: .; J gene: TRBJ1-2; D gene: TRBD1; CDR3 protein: CASSVDRANYGYTF; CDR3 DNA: TGTGCCAGCAGCGTGGACAGGGCTAACTATGGCTACACCTTC
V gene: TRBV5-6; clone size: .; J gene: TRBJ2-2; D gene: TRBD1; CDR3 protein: CASSFGQGAIGELFF; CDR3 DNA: TGTGCCAGCAGCTTCGGACAGGGGGCGATCGGGGAGCTGTTTTTT
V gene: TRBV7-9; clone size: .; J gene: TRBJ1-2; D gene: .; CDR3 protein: CASSNRVYGYTF; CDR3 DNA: TGTGCCAGCAGCAACAGGGTCTATGGCTACACCTTC
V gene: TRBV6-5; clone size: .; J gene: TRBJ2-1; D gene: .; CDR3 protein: CASSYSSAANEQFF; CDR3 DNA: TGTGCCAGCAGTTATAGCTCAGCCGCCAATGAGCAGTTCTTC
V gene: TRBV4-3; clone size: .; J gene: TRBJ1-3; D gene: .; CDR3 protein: CASSQEGFSSGNTIYF; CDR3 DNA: TGCGCCAGCAGCCAAGAGGGGTTTAGCTCTGGAAACACCATATATTTT
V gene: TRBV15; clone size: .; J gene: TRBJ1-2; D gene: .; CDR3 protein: CATSRDRPPSNYGYTF; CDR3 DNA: TGTGCCACCAGCAGAGATCGTCCCCCCTCGAACTATGGCTACACCTTC
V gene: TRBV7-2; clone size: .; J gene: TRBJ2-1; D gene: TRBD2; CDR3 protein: CASSLVAGGYNEQFF; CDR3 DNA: TGTGCCAGCAGCTTAGTAGCGGGAGGCTACAATGAGCAGTTCTTC
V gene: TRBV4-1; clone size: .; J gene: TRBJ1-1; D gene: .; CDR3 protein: CASSQLMNTEAFF; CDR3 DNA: TGCGCCAGCAGCCAGCTCATGAACACTGAAGCTTTCTTT
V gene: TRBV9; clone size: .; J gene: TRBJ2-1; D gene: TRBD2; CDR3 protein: CASSVLAGGPDEQFF; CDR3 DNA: TGTGCCAGCAGCGTTCTAGCGGGAGGGCCTGATGAGCAGTTCTTC
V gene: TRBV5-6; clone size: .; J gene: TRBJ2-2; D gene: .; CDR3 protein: CASSLGDHYTGELFF; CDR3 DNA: TGTGCCAGCAGCTTGGGGGACCATTACACCGGGGAGCTGTTTTTT
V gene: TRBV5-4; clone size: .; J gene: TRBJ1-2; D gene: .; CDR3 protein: CASRSGAGSYTF; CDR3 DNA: TGTGCCAGCAGGTCCGGGGCAGGCTCCTACACCTTC
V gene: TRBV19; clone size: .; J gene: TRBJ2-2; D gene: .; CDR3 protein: CASRSGGMNTGELFF; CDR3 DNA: TGTGCCAGTAGGTCGGGCGGGATGAACACCGGGGAGCTGTTTTTT
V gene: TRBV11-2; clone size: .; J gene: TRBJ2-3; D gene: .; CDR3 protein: CASSKTAVTDTQYF; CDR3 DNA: TGTGCCAGCAGCAAGACAGCTGTCACAGATACGCAGTATTTT
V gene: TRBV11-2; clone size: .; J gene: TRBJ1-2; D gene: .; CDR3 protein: CASSLGGAGGYTF; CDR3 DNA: TGTGCCAGCAGCTTAGGGGGGGCTGGTGGCTACACCTTC
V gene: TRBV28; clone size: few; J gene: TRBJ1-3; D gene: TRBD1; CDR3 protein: CASRKTGEGNTIYF; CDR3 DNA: TGTGCCAGCAGAAAAACAGGGGAGGGAAACACCATATATTTT
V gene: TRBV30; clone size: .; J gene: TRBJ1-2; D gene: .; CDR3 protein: CAWRGGDGYTF; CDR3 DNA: TGTGCCTGGAGAGGAGGGGATGGCTACACCTTC